The source of this T cell receptor (beta chain) is a study of blood T cell repertoires in COVID-19. Study in general: Samples taken during acute and convalescent COVID-19 were collected in the United States, Italy and Spain. Sources were T cells, B-cell-depleted T cells, or PBMCs; the material itself was cDNA or gDNA.

In the authors' workflow: Using reference gene primer amplification, nucleated cell counts were estimated. Sequencing used immunoSEQ multiplex PCR; TCRdb keeps in-frame clones, though not all of them. Clone size and the V and J calls come from that table; the DNA yielded D and trimming. The table shows 40,000 to 50,000 clones, with about 89% occurring only once. This clonotype was obtained from a human donor in a cohort sampled during active COVID-19. Sequencing was done on a sample of peripheral blood.

CDR3 nucleotide sequence: TGTGCCAGCAGTGAAGGGAAAGGGGGAAATCAGCCCCAGCATTTT. Its translation: CASSEGKGGNQPQHF. The genes are TRBV2 and TRBJ1-5, with a possible D match to TRBD1 (6 bases). Germline V gene sequence: CDR1 SNHLY, CDR2 FYNNEI. Trimming took 1 base from V and 4 from J, leaving 11 bases between them. The length of the CDR3 is 15 residues. Full variable domain (rest looked up from reference TRBV2 and TRBJ1-5): EPEVTQTPSHQVTQMGQEVILRCVPISNHLYFYWYRQILGQKVEFLVSFYNNEISEKSEIFDDQFSVERPDGSNFTLKIRSTKLEDSAMYFCASSEGKGGNQPQHFGDGTRLSIL.